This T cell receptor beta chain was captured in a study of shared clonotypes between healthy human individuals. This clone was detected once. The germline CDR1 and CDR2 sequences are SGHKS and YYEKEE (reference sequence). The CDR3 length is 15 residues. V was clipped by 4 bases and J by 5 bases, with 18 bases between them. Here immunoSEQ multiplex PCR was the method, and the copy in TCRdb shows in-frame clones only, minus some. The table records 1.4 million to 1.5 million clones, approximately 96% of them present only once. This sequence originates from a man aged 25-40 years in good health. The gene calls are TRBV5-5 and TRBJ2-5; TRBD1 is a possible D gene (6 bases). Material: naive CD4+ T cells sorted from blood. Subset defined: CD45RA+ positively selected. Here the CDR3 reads CASSLGHQLRETQYF. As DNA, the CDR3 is TGTGCCAGCAGCCTGGGACACCAACTCCGGGAGACCCAGTACTTC.